A single T cell receptor (beta chain) is shown here with its context. Preparing the TCRbeta library involved the use of unique molecular identifiers. MiXCR, run by TCRdb on the PCR reads, gives a single entry per CDR3 protein. The table lists approximately 490,000 distinct CDR3 sequences, 8% to 11% of them singletons. These data are taken from a study of T-cell reconstitution after alpha-beta-depleted transplantation in children. The ends lost 6 bases at V and 0 bases at J; junction bases unmatched: 15. Germline V CDR1 and CDR2: DFQATT, SNEGSKA (reference sequence). The CDR3 sequence is 18 residues long.

This sequence was found in a child aged 2 to 15 with inherited bone marrow failure, due to receive a stem cell transplant. Sequencing used PBMCs, obtained before TCRalphabeta/CD19-depleted stem cell transplant. The chain carries TRBV20-1 and TRBJ2-2, with 8 positions matching TRBD2. This CDR3 reads CSATMLTGGKANTGELFF. CDR3 bases: TGCAGTGCGACGATGTTAACGGGGGGGAAAGCGAACACCGGGGAGCTGTTTTTT.